This paragraph reports one T cell receptor beta chain. In the original processing: Using reference gene primer amplification, nucleated cell counts were estimated. TCRdb keeps only in-frame clones here, not all; method: immunoSEQ multiplex PCR. That table gives V, J and clone size, and the DNA gave D and trimming. This sample has roughly 110,000 clones, with about three quarters found just once. This sample stems from a study of blood T cell repertoires in COVID-19. The CDR3 totals 16 residues. V dropped 0 bases and J dropped 10; count of bases not matched to a gene: 10. Per germline, CDR1 SGDLS and CDR2 YYNGEE.

The V gene is TRBV9, the J gene TRBJ1-6; 7 bases line up with TRBD1. The sequenced material came from peripheral blood. This clonotype was sampled from a man aged 65 to 85 with acute or convalescent COVID-19. CDR3 in amino acids: CASSVAPGGTGSPLHF. DNA for the CDR3: TGTGCCAGCAGCGTAGCGCCAGGGGGGACGGGATCACCCCTCCACTTT.